Listed below are T cell receptor beta chains from one sample, sequenced in a study of cytomegalovirus exposure and HLA in healthy donors. The repertoire was sequenced with immunoSEQ multiplex PCR; TCRdb's copy has only in-frame clones and lacks some. The repertoire has about 140,000 clones, approximately 80% of them found once; the top ten carry about 2.5%. The sequenced material came from PBMCs. Source of these receptors: a woman under 30 in good health and CMV-seropositive. Each CDR3 is given with its conserved first and last residue. The D gene is left open where the match is weak. Clone size, where shown, is once, few, many, or a class for clones that have expanded.

CDR3 DNA,CDR3 protein,V gene,clone size,J gene,D gene
TGTGCCAGCAATGAAGGGGGCACGCAGCCCCAGCATTTT,CASNEGGTQPQHF,TRBV7-8,once,TRBJ1-5,TRBD1
TGTGCCAGCAGCTTTTACGCGATCAAACTGTTTTTT,CASSFYAIKLFF,TRBV11-3,NA,TRBJ1-4,NA
TGTGCCTGGACCCATGGGACAGGCGTGAACACCGGGGAGCTGTTTTTT,CAWTHGTGVNTGELFF,TRBV30,NA,TRBJ2-2,TRBD1
TGCAGTGCTAGACTCAACTATGGCTACACCTTC,CSARLNYGYTF,TRBV20-1,once,TRBJ1-2,NA
TGTGCCAGCTCATCCCCCAGAAACACTGAAGCTTTCTTT,CASSSPRNTEAFF,TRBV18,few,TRBJ1-1,NA
TGTGCCAGCAGCTTAGATCGGGGGGCGGACGAGCAGTACTTC,CASSLDRGADEQYF,TRBV7-8,once,TRBJ2-7,NA
TGTGCCACTACGGACTCGGTTCTAGGTAAATACTTC,CATTDSVLGKYF,TRBV6-6,NA,TRBJ2-7,NA
TGTGCCAGCAGCTCATTATATCCCGGGACAGGTCATGGCTACACCTTC,CASSSLYPGTGHGYTF,TRBV7-8,NA,TRBJ1-2,TRBD1
TGTGCCAGCTCACCAAGGGGGATATTGACGGAAGCTTTCTTT,CASSPRGILTEAFF,TRBV18,NA,TRBJ1-1,NA
TGTGCCAGCAGCCCGGACCAGGGGAGCTCCTACAATGAGCAGTTCTTC,CASSPDQGSSYNEQFF,TRBV5-4,NA,TRBJ2-1,NA
TGTGCCAGCAGTCCCAGGCTGGATAATTCACCCCTCCACTTT,CASSPRLDNSPLHF,TRBV27,NA,TRBJ1-6,NA
TGTGCCAGCAGCTTTCTACGACAGGGAGGAACTGAAGCTTTCTTT,CASSFLRQGGTEAFF,TRBV28,NA,TRBJ1-1,TRBD1
TGCGCCAGCGGGGGGAACGGGGGGATGGAGACCCAGTACTTC,CASGGNGGMETQYF,TRBV5-1,NA,TRBJ2-5,TRBD2
TGTGCCAGTTGGAGCGGCGGGAACATCAGCCCCCAGCATTTT,CASWSGGNISPQHF,TRBV19,NA,TRBJ1-5,NA
TGTGCCAGCAGCTTCAGGGGGCGCCTATATGGCTACACCTTC,CASSFRGRLYGYTF,TRBV5-4,NA,TRBJ1-2,TRBD1
TGTGCCAGCAGTAGGACAGAGGGCACCGGGGAGCTGTTTTTT,CASSRTEGTGELFF,TRBV6-1,once,TRBJ2-2,NA
TGTGCCTGGAGCAGGGGGCAGGGCGAAGAAAAACTGTTTTTT,CAWSRGQGEEKLFF,TRBV30,NA,TRBJ1-4,TRBD1
TGTGCCTGGAGTTCCTACTCGTCCACCGGGGAGCTGTTTTTT,CAWSSYSSTGELFF,TRBV30,NA,TRBJ2-2,NA
TGTGCCAGCAGGACTCAGGGGGCGGGTGCTGAAGCTTTCTTT,CASRTQGAGAEAFF,TRBV6-5,NA,TRBJ1-1,TRBD1
TGTGCCAGCAGTTACTCCCATTTGGGGCTTCAGCCCCAGCATTTT,CASSYSHLGLQPQHF,TRBV6-6,NA,TRBJ1-5,NA
TGTGCCAGCACAGGGGGCGCAGATACGCAGTATTTT,CASTGGADTQYF,TRBV6-1,NA,TRBJ2-3,TRBD1
TGTGCCGGACAGGGGACTGCTAACTATGGCTACACCTTC,CAGQGTANYGYTF,TRBV28,NA,TRBJ1-2,TRBD1
TGTGCCAGCACCCACCTGGGGACAGGGAACTATGGCTACACCTTC,CASTHLGTGNYGYTF,TRBV6-6,NA,TRBJ1-2,TRBD1
TGTGCCAGCAGTTTTGCCTGGGGACACCCTGAAAAACTGTTTTTT,CASSFAWGHPEKLFF,TRBV28,NA,TRBJ1-4,NA
TGTGCCAGCAGTTTCTCGGACAGGGGGTACGAGCAGTACTTC,CASSFSDRGYEQYF,TRBV28,NA,TRBJ2-7,TRBD1
TGTGCCAGCAGCCCGGGGGGGAGCTCCTATAATTCACCCCTCCACTTT,CASSPGGSSYNSPLHF,TRBV5-4,NA,TRBJ1-6,NA
TGTGCCAGCAGCATGGACAGGGCCTACGAGCAGTACTTC,CASSMDRAYEQYF,TRBV5-6,NA,TRBJ2-7,TRBD1
TGTGCCAGTAGTATTGACCCCAGGGGGGAGCAGTACTTC,CASSIDPRGEQYF,TRBV19,NA,TRBJ2-7,TRBD1
TGTGCCAGCAGACGGACAGGGTATTTTGAAGCTTTCTTT,CASRRTGYFEAFF,TRBV28,NA,TRBJ1-1,TRBD1
TGCGCCAGCAGCAATGCGTACGAGCAGTACTTC,CASSNAYEQYF,TRBV5-1,NA,TRBJ2-7,NA
TGTGCCAGCACTCCGGCGGGCGGGGAAAAACTGTTTTTT,CASTPAGGEKLFF,TRBV6-6,NA,TRBJ1-4,NA
TGTGCCAGTAGACGAGGACAGGGGGCGACCAAAAACATTCAGTACTTC,CASRRGQGATKNIQYF,TRBV19,NA,TRBJ2-4,TRBD1
TGCGCCAGCAGCCAAGAAGAGTCCTTGAACACTGAAGCTTTCTTT,CASSQEESLNTEAFF,TRBV4-3,NA,TRBJ1-1,NA
TGCGCCAGCACCTCAGGCCACCTGAACACTGAAGCTTTCTTT,CASTSGHLNTEAFF,TRBV4-3,NA,TRBJ1-1,NA
TGTGCCAGCAGTGAATTTCTAGGTCAGCCCCAGCATTTT,CASSEFLGQPQHF,TRBV2,NA,TRBJ1-5,NA
TGTGCCAGCAGCTTGGCGGGACTAGCTTCAGATACGCAGTATTTT,CASSLAGLASDTQYF,TRBV5-4,NA,TRBJ2-3,TRBD2
TGTGCCAGCAGTTACCGGTGGGCGCGGAACACTGAAGCTTTCTTT,CASSYRWARNTEAFF,TRBV6-5,once,TRBJ1-1,NA
TGTGCCAGCAGCGTTAGCGGGAGCTCTCCCGAGCAGTACTTC,CASSVSGSSPEQYF,TRBV9,NA,TRBJ2-7,TRBD2
TGTGCCAGCAGTGAAATGGGACAGGGACAGGGAGCCAAAAACATTCAGTACTTC,CASSEMGQGQGAKNIQYF,TRBV25-1,NA,TRBJ2-4,TRBD1
TGTGCCAGCAGTTACTCCCCTAGCGGATCCTACAATGAGCAGTTCTTC,CASSYSPSGSYNEQFF,TRBV6-5,NA,TRBJ2-1,TRBD2
TGTGCCAGCAGCTCGACAGGGCTCGAGAGAGGCTACACCTTC,CASSSTGLERGYTF,TRBV7-6,NA,TRBJ1-2,TRBD1
TGTGCCAGCAGGCTCCGGGACTACGCCACAGATACGCAGTATTTT,CASRLRDYATDTQYF,TRBV2,NA,TRBJ2-3,TRBD2
TGTGCCAGCAGTTCGGGCGGGATGTTAACTGAAGCTTTCTTT,CASSSGGMLTEAFF,TRBV27,NA,TRBJ1-1,NA
TGTGCCAGTAGTATAGGGACAGGTGGGAGAAGCTCCTACGAGCAGTACTTC,CASSIGTGGRSSYEQYF,TRBV19,NA,TRBJ2-7,TRBD1
TGCGCCAGCAGCTTGGGATTGTTGGGACTAAAATACAATGAGCAGTTCTTC,CASSLGLLGLKYNEQFF,TRBV5-1,NA,TRBJ2-1,TRBD2
TGTGCCAGCAGCTCACCCCTTAGCGGGGGGTCCTACGAGCAGTACTTC,CASSSPLSGGSYEQYF,TRBV7-6,few,TRBJ2-7,TRBD2
TGTGCCAGCAGTCCTCCAGGATCTGGGGCCAACGTCCTGACTTTC,CASSPPGSGANVLTF,TRBV28,NA,TRBJ2-6,NA
TGTGCCAGCAGCCCAGGGGGACTAGCGGGGGGCGCCAAAAACATTCAGTACTTC,CASSPGGLAGGAKNIQYF,TRBV7-2,NA,TRBJ2-4,TRBD2
TGTGCCAGCAGTGCTGAAGGGGTTAAACTGTTTTTT,CASSAEGVKLFF,TRBV6-1,NA,TRBJ1-4,NA
TGTGCCAGCAGTTTGAGGGGGAATCAGCCCCAGCATTTT,CASSLRGNQPQHF,TRBV27,NA,TRBJ1-5,NA
TGTGCCAGCAGCTTAGCCGCAGCGAGCTCCTATAATTCACCCCTCCACTTT,CASSLAAASSYNSPLHF,TRBV7-9,few,TRBJ1-6,NA
TGTGCCAGCAGTGATGGGGGGGGCGGCAATCAGCCCCAGCATTTT,CASSDGGGGNQPQHF,TRBV6-1,few,TRBJ1-5,NA
TGTGCCAGCAGTGCGTTGAGTGCTCTGGACAGGGCGGCCGGGGAGCTGTTTTTT,CASSALSALDRAAGELFF,TRBV6-1,NA,TRBJ2-2,TRBD1